The 9 T cell receptor beta chains below all came from one sample that was sequenced in a study of blood T cells in healthy people across ages. For the second PCR, which ran for roughly 7 to 11 cycles, a sample-barcoded 5' primer and a J-beta primer mix were used. Each CDR3 protein is one row after TCRdb ran MiXCR on the 5' RACE reads. The sample has some 1.5 million distinct CDR3 sequences, about 30% seen once. The sample consisted of blood. The receptors come from a young woman in good health.

This clonotype was seen a few times. The chain combines TRBV4-3 with TRBJ1-4; perhaps TRBD1 as D (5 bases). Looked up from germline, CDR1 is LGHNA and CDR2 is YSLEER. CDR3 size: 16 residues. V was shortened by 0 bases and J by 5 bases, with 13 bases between the two germline ends. CDR3 DNA: TGCGCCAGCAGCCAAGATTTGGGTGGGGGAAATGAAAAACTGTTTTTT. It codes for CASSQDLGGGNEKLFF.

In this sample, this clonotype turned up many times. The chain links TRBV29-1 to TRBJ2-7; no firm D call. This CDR3 has 12 residues. V lost 4 bases to trimming and J lost 5 bases, with 12 bases between them. Germline-derived CDR1 and CDR2 are SQVTM and ANQGSEA. Here the CDR3 reads CSVGVGSHEQYF. CDR3 coding DNA: TGCAGCGTTGGAGTCGGTTCCCACGAGCAGTACTTC.

This clonotype showed up many times. This chain uses TRBV5-5 with TRBJ2-7; D ambiguous. Germline V gives CDR1 SGHKS, CDR2 YYEKEE (reference sequence). The V end was cut by 0 bases, the J end by 6 bases, with 7 bases between. The length of the CDR3 is 12 residues. Here the CDR3 DNA reads TGTGCCAGCAGCTTGGAGTTACGCGAGCAGTACTTC. Translation gives CASSLELREQYF.

The chain employs TRBV5-1 and TRBJ2-2, with 9 bases matching TRBD1. With V trimmed by 3 bases and J by 6 bases, 9 bases remained unmatched. This CDR3 region has 16 residues. CDR1 is SGHRS, CDR2 YFSETQ, per germline. As DNA, the CDR3 is TGCGCCAGCAGCTCAAACAGGGGGCCGGGGGCCGGGGAGCTGTTTTTT. Translating it yields CASSSNRGPGAGELFF.

The count of this clonotype is one. J is TRBJ1-2 and V is TRBV27, with D possibly matching TRBD1 (5 bases). The CDR3 length is 13 residues. V was clipped by 4 bases and J by 5 bases, with 11 bases between them. Germline CDR1 reads MNHEY; CDR2 reads SMNVEV (reference sequence). CDR3 sequence: CASSWSGLYGYTF. In DNA, the CDR3 is TGTGCCAGCAGTTGGTCAGGGTTATATGGCTACACCTTC.

Points on this clonotype: Possible read error: a much larger clone is one base away. This chain joins TRBV6-6 and TRBJ1-4; 9 positions agree with TRBD1. The length of the CDR3 is 14 residues. Looked up from germline, CDR1 is MNHNY and CDR2 is SVGAGI (reference sequence). In nucleotides, the CDR3 is TGTGCCAGCAGTTTGGGACAGGGCGATGAAAAACGGTTTTTT. Translation gives CASSLGQGDEKRFF.

This clonotype was detected a few times. This chain joins TRBV5-1 and TRBJ1-4; 7 bases line up with TRBD1. With V trimmed by 6 bases and J by 0 bases, 8 bases remained unmatched. Germline CDR1 is SGHRS and CDR2 is YFSETQ. This CDR3 contains 16 residues. The chain's CDR3 is CASTPGTDPTNEKLFF. DNA of the CDR3: TGCGCCAGCACCCCCGGGACAGATCCAACTAATGAAAAACTGTTTTTT.

The gene calls are TRBV5-1 and TRBJ2-3; tentative D call: TRBD2 (6 bases). CDR1 and CDR2 (germline): SGHRS, YFSETQ. The V and J ends lost 6 bases and 3 bases respectively, with 11 bases between them. The length of the CDR3 is 13 residues. The CDR3 reads CASTGGETDTQYF. The CDR3 DNA follows: TGCGCCAGCACTGGCGGGGAGACAGATACGCAGTATTTT.

As regards this clonotype: A much larger clone is a single base away; this may be a read error. This chain connects TRBV29-1 to TRBJ2-7; TRBD1 matches at 7 bases. V shed 7 bases and J 4 bases; nucleotides not matched to a gene: 7. The CDR3 length is 12 residues. The germline V gene has CDR1 SQVTM and CDR2 ANQGSEA. The CDR3 region is CSGEQGWYEQYF. In DNA form, the CDR3 reads TGCAGCGGGGAACAGGGGTGGTACGAGCAGTACTTC.